This T cell receptor beta chain was sequenced during a study of T cells after yellow fever vaccination (dated by TCRdb to 2018 to 2020). Regarding the research as a whole: The SMART-Seq v4 Ultra Low Input RNA kit was used to prepare libraries from fractions with low cell numbers. To follow T-cell clones before and after primary and booster YFV17D yellow fever vaccination, bulk TCR alpha and beta repertoires were sequenced over time. The cohort comprised two healthy male donors, one aged 18 to 29 and one aged 30 to 40 years. Blood samples were taken at several timepoints before and after primary and secondary immunization, and bulk PBMC replicates and cell subsets were isolated.

The study at large found these results: Computational filtering was required because FACS-sorted repertoires could contain abundant contaminating clonotypes from the bulk population. A small fraction of clonotypes appeared in both the CD4 and CD8 compartments, likely as a result of convergent recombination. Only a couple of donors were included in the study, so the extent to which the findings can be generalized is limited. Most clones expanded after primary vaccination were re-detected after the booster (almost 97% of CD4 and more than 70% of CD8), suggesting broad memory maintenance. Compared with the primary T-cell response, the secondary T-cell response was faster but weaker, reaching its peak on day 5 rather than on day 15.

From the cysteine up to the phenylalanine, the CDR3 has a length of 13 residues. The only DNA kept is the CDR3, 39 bases in frame from the first base. The germline V gene supplies CDR1 SQVTM and CDR2 ANQGSEA. The trim is 5 bases for V and 4 bases for J, with a gap of 14 bases between the germline ends. The sample's treatment or condition label is to be understood as: live attenuated yellow fever vaccine strain. At each blood-draw timepoint, two biological replicates of bulk PBMCs were collected. A standard Ficoll-Paque protocol was used to isolate PBMCs from peripheral blood. TriZol was used to extract RNA from bulk PBMCs, from CD4 and CD8 fractions, and from dextramer-positive and dextramer-negative fractions. A remark on this clonotype: The target of this receptor is not known. Per-base quality was not reported, and no clone a single base away is much larger than it.

Synthesis of TCR cDNA relied on 5'RACE template switching, a step that introduced a universal primer site along with unique molecular identifiers. Priming of cDNA synthesis was performed from both the TCR alpha and TCR beta constant segments. Library amplification involved two PCR steps, and the second step added sample barcodes and sequencing adapters. Sequencing of libraries was performed on Illumina HiSeq 2500 (2x100 bp) or NovaSeq (2x150 bp). In the source study's methods: MIGEC handled demultiplexing of reads and collapsing into UMI consensus sequences, while MiXCR performed V(D)J alignment. Using edgeR on replicate PBMC samples, clonotypes were called vaccine-responding if FDR was below 0.01 and the log2 fold change was above 5 up to day 15. Each bulk clonotype received a CD4 or CD8 identity based on whether the sequenced CD4 or CD8 repertoire contained that clonotype at higher abundance. Starting from the raw public reads, TCRdb applied fastp trimming at Q25, assembled clones with MiXCR and retained in-frame beta chains. Rows with a matching CDR3 protein are joined into one entry that keeps the most common DNA and genes. TCRdb assigned the V and J calls; the authors' analysis was not used. In all, the sample holds hundreds of thousands of distinct CDR3 sequences, and approximately 13% of those were seen once. The ten largest clones add up to around an eighth of the sample.

The TCR was taken from a man aged 25 to 40 who received the YFV17D yellow fever vaccine. The sample here was PBMCs, taken on the day of the yellow fever booster vaccination. This chain is built from TRBV29-1 and TRBJ2-5; a confident D gene designation cannot be given. The CDR3 sequence is CSVTRLFLETQYF. DNA sequence: TGCAGCGTTACAAGACTGTTTCTAGAGACCCAGTACTTC.